These 15 T cell receptor beta chains share one sample of origin, sequenced in a study of T cell repertoires in cytomegalovirus infection. TCRdb processed the reads anew with MiXCR; each CDR3 protein has one entry. In the table there are under 600,000 distinct CDR3 sequences, approximately 16% of which are singletons. Sequences were obtained from CD8+ T cells from PBMCs. The origin of the receptors is a human donor in good health (CMV status not recorded). Some clones in this sample may be carry-over from other donors' samples.

This clonotype has only a few counts. The gene calls are TRBV19 and TRBJ1-2; D is possibly TRBD1 (5 bases). The CDR3 sequence is 15 residues long. Germline V gene sequence: CDR1 LNHDA, CDR2 SQIVND (reference sequence). Deletions cut 10 bases from V and 4 bases from J, with 22 bases between. The CDR3 DNA sequence: TGTGCCACCACCCCGAACAGGAACCTTTTCTATGGCTACACCTTC. Amino acids: CATTPNRNLFYGYTF.

This clonotype came up a few times. In DNA form, the CDR3 reads TGCGCCAGCGGTGGTGGCGGGGGGGGCACAGATACGCAGTATTTT. Protein sequence: CASGGGGGGTDTQYF. The rearrangement joins TRBV5-1 to TRBJ2-3, with 9 bases that match TRBD2. The CDR3 is 15 amino acids. Germline V gives CDR1 SGHRS, CDR2 YFSETQ. The V segment lost 7 bases and the J segment 1 base; nucleotides outside the gene matches: 7.

This clonotype was observed many times. This rearrangement joins TRBV5-1 to TRBJ2-1, with a tentative D call TRBD1 (6 bases). Germline values: CDR1 SGHRS, CDR2 YFSETQ. CDR3 size: 13 residues. Trimming pared 1 base from V and 6 bases from J, leaving 8 bases between. CDR3: CASSLTGFNEQFF. The CDR3 DNA reads as TGCGCCAGCAGCTTGACAGGGTTCAATGAGCAGTTCTTC.

V usage is TRBV12-3 or TRBV12-4 and J usage is TRBJ2-7, with D unclear. The CDR3 extends over 15 amino acids. V lost 3 bases and J lost 0, with 12 bases in between. CDR3 DNA sequence: TGTGCCAGCAGTTTGAGTGGCAGCAGCTCCTACGAGCAGTACTTC. It codes for CASSLSGSSSYEQYF.

This clonotype was found many times. V gene TRBV19 combines with J gene TRBJ1-1; perhaps TRBD1 as D (5 bases). CDR3 length: 14 residues. V lost 6 bases and J lost 1, with 12 bases in between. The germline CDR1 and CDR2 sequences are LNHDA and SQIVND (reference sequence). The CDR3 DNA reads TGTGCCAGTAGCTCAACGGGACGGAACACTGAAGCTTTCTTT. This codes for CASSSTGRNTEAFF. Variable domain in full (rest from reference TRBV19 and TRBJ1-1): DGGITQSPKYLFRKEGQNVTLSCEQNLNHDAMYWYRQDPGQGLRLIYYSQIVNDFQKGDIAEGYSVSREKKESFPLTVTSAQKNPTAFYLCASSSTGRNTEAFFGQGTRLTVV.

The table lists this clonotype with a few counts. J is TRBJ2-1 and V is TRBV27, with TRBD2 matching over 12 bases. The CDR3 has 15 amino acids. CDR1 MNHEY and CDR2 SMNVEV come from the germline V gene (reference sequence). With 5 bases clipped from V and 4 bases from J, the junction kept 3 bases outside the gene matches. The CDR3 DNA reads as TGTGCCAGCAGTAAGGGGACTAGCGGGTACAATGAGCAGTTCTTC. Amino acid sequence: CASSKGTSGYNEQFF.

Only a few counts were recorded for this clonotype. The rearrangement links TRBV28 to TRBJ2-5; a weak D match, TRBD1 (6 bases). The V end lost 5 bases, the J end lost 4 bases, and 20 bases lay between the germline ends. CDR1 and CDR2 from the germline V gene are MDHEN and SYDVKM. The length of the CDR3 is 16 residues. The CDR3 region is CASSTGQSHRGETQYF. For the CDR3, the DNA is TGTGCCAGCAGTACCGGACAGAGCCACCGAGGAGAGACCCAGTACTTC. The variable domain in full, with the rest retrieved from reference TRBV28 and TRBJ2-5, is DVKVTQSSRYLVKRTGEKVFLECVQDMDHENMFWYRQDPGLGLRLIYFSYDVKMKEKGDIPEGYSVSREKKERFSLILESASTNQTSMYLCASSTGQSHRGETQYFGPGTRLLVL.

This clonotype has only a few counts. V gene TRBV10-3 combines with J gene TRBJ2-3, with 7 nucleotides matching TRBD2. Germline V CDR1 and CDR2: ENHRY, SYGVKD. The CDR3 has 15 amino acids. With 6 bases clipped from V and 1 base from J, the junction kept 7 bases outside the gene matches. CDR3 coding DNA: TGTGCCATCAGCGACCTAGCGGAAGGCACAGATACGCAGTATTTT. Its protein product is CAISDLAEGTDTQYF.

This chain joins TRBV7-9 and TRBJ2-7, with TRBD1 identical over 7 bases. CDR3 length equals 17 residues. With V trimmed by 5 bases and J by 3 bases, 16 bases remained unmatched. Germline V lookup: CDR1 SEHNR, CDR2 FQNEAQ (reference sequence). DNA for the CDR3: TGTGCCAGCAGCACCTCCGCTTTCCGGGACAGAGGCTACGAGCAGTACTTC. Amino acid sequence: CASSTSAFRDRGYEQYF.

The chain combines TRBV29-1 with TRBJ1-2; maybe TRBD1 (5 bases). The CDR3 is 11 amino acids. Per the germline V gene, CDR1 is SQVTM and CDR2 is ANQGSEA. V shed 7 bases and J shed 3 bases, with 9 bases lying between them. CDR3 DNA sequence: TGCAGCGCCAGGGTGGACTATGGCTACACCTTC. This translates into CSARVDYGYTF.

Only a few counts were recorded for this clonotype. The chain has TRBV6-6 and TRBJ2-7; D gene unclear. V lost 6 bases, J lost 5 bases, and 8 bases lay in between. The CDR3 has 11 amino acids. Germline-derived CDR1 and CDR2 are MNHNY and SVGAGI (reference sequence). The CDR3 loop reads CASRLYHEQYF. DNA for the CDR3: TGTGCCAGCAGACTCTATCACGAGCAGTACTTC.

Regarding this clonotype: A read error is possible here, since a much larger clone lies one base away. The rearrangement uses TRBV12-3 or TRBV12-4 and TRBJ2-1, with D tentatively TRBD1 (5 bases). This CDR3 comprises 15 residues. V lost 10 bases to trimming and J lost 1 base, with 17 bases between them. CDR3 nucleotides: TGTGCCAACAAAGATACAGGCATATCCTACAATGAGCAGTTCTTC. Its translation: CANKDTGISYNEQFF.

This clonotype was found a few times. The chain carries TRBV20-1 and TRBJ2-7, with D possibly matching TRBD2 (8 bases). V lost 3 bases, J lost 0 bases, and 21 bases lay in between. From germline, CDR1 is DFQATT and CDR2 SNEGSKA (reference sequence). The CDR3 has 17 residues. Written as DNA, the CDR3 is TGCAGTGCTAGGGGGGACAGACTAGCGCGGAGCTCCTACGAGCAGTACTTC. This gives the protein CSARGDRLARSSYEQYF.

The chain carries TRBV9 and TRBJ1-2; D is unclear. The length of the CDR3 is 16 residues. V dropped 1 base and J dropped 0 bases, with 13 bases sitting between them. Germline lookup yields CDR1 SGDLS and CDR2 YYNGEE. The CDR3 DNA follows: TGTGCCAGCAGCGTACCCTTAGGGTCTTCTAACTATGGCTACACCTTC. Its protein is CASSVPLGSSNYGYTF.

This clonotype turned up a few times. This chain links TRBV3-1 with TRBJ2-7; D possibly corresponds to TRBD2 (6 bases). This CDR3 has 14 residues. The ends were cut back, 1 base at V and 5 bases at J, with 12 bases in the middle. Germline values: CDR1 LGHDT, CDR2 YNNKEL (reference sequence). CDR3 nucleotide sequence: TGTGCCAGCAGCCAAGGGAGGGCTGTGGACGAGCAGTACTTC. Translation gives CASSQGRAVDEQYF.